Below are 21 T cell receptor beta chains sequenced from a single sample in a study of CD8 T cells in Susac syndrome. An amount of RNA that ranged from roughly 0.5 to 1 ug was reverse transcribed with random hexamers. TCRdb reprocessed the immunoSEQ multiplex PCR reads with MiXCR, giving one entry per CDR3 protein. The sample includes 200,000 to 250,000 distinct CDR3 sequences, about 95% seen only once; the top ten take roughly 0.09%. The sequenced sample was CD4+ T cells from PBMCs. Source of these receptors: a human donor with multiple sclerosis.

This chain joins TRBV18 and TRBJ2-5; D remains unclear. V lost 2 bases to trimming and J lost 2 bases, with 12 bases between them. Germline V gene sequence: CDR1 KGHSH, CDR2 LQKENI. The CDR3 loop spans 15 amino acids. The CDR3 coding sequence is TGTGCCAGCTCACCAAAGGCAGGCCTTCAAGAGACCCAGTACTTC. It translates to CASSPKAGLQETQYF.

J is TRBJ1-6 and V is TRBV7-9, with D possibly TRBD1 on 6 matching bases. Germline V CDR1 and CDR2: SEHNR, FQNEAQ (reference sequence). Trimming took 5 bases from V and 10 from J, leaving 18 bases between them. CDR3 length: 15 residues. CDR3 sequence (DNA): TGTGCCAGCAGCGATACTCTTTCCAGGGGATCACCCCTCCACTTT. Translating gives CASSDTLSRGSPLHF.

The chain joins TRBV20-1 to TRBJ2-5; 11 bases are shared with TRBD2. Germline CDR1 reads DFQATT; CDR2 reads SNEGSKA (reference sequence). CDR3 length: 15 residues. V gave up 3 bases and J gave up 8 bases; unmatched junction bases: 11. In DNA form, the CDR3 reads TGCAGTGCTAGCGACACGAGGACTAGCGGGCACACCCAGTACTTC. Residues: CSASDTRTSGHTQYF.

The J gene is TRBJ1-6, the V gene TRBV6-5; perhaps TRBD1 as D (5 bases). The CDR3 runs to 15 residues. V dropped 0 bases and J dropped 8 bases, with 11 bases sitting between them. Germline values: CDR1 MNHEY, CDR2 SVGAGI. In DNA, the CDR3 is TGTGCCAGCAGTTACTCGTCAGGGAAGGATTCACCCCTCCACTTT. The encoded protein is CASSYSSGKDSPLHF.

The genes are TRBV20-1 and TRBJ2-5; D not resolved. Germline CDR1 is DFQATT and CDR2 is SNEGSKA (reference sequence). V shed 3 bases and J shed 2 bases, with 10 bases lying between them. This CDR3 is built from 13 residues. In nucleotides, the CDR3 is TGCAGTGCTAGCCCGCACGTACAAGAGACCCAGTACTTC. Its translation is CSASPHVQETQYF.

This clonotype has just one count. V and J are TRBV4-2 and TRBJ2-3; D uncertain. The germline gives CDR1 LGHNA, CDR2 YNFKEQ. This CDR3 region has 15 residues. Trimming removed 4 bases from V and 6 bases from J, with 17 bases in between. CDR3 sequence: CASSLSLLEHDTQYF. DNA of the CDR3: TGTGCCAGCAGCCTAAGCCTTCTAGAACACGATACGCAGTATTTT.

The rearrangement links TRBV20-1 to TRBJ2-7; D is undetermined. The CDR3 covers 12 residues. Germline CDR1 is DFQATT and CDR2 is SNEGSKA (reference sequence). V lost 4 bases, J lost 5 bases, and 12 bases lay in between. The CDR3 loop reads CSAMTHSDEQYF. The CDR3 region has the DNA TGCAGTGCTATGACCCATTCAGACGAGCAGTACTTC.

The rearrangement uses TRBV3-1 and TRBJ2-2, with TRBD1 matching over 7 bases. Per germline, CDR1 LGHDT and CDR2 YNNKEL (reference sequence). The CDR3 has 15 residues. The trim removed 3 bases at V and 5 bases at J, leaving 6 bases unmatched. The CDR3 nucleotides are TGTGCCAGCAGCCACACAGGGGTAGGGACCGGGGAGCTGTTTTTT. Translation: CASSHTGVGTGELFF.

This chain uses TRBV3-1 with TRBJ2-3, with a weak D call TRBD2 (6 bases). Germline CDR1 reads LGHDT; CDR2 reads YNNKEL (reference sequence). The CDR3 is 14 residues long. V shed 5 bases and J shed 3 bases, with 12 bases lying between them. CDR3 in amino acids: CASSLAGRTDTQYF. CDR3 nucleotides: TGTGCCAGCAGCTTAGCCGGGAGAACAGATACGCAGTATTTT.

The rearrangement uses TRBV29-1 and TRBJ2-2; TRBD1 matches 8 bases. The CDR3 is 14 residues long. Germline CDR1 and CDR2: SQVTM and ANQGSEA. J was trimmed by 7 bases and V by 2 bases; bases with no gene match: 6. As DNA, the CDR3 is TGCAGCGTTGAATGGACAGGGAGAATCGGGGAGCTGTTTTTT. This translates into CSVEWTGRIGELFF.

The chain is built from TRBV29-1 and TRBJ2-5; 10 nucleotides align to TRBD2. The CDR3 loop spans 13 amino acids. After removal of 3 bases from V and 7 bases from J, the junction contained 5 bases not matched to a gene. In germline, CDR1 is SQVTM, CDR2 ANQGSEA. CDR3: CSVDSLAGGTQYF. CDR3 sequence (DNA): TGCAGCGTTGATTCGTTAGCGGGAGGGACCCAGTACTTC.

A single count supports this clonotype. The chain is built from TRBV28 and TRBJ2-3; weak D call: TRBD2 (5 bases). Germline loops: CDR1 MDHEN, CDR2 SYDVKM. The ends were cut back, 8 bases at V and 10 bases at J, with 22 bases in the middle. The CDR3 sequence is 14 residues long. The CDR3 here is CASGGLFPVTSQYF. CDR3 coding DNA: TGTGCCAGCGGCGGACTTTTCCCGGTGACTTCGCAGTATTTT.

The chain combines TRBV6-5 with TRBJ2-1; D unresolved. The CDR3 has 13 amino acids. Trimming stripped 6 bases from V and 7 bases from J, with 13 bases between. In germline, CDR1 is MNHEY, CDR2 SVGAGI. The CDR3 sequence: CASRPGPRNEQFF. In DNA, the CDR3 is TGTGCCAGCAGGCCTGGGCCAAGGAATGAGCAGTTCTTC.

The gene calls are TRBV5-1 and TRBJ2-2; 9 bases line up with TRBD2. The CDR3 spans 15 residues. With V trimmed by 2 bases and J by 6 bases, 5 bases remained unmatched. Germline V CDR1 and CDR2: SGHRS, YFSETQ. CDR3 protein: CASSFQGGRAGELFF. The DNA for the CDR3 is TGCGCCAGCAGCTTTCAAGGCGGGAGGGCCGGGGAGCTGTTTTTT.

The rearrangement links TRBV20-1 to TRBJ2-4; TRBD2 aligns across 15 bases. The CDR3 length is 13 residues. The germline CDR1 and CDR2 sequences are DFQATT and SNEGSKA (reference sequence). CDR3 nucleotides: TGCAGCGGACTAGCGGGAGGGGGAAACATTCAGTACTTC. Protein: CSGLAGGGNIQYF.

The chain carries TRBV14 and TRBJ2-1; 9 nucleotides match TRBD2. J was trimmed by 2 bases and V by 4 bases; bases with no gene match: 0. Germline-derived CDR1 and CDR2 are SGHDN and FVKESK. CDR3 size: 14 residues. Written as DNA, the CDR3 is TGTGCCAGCAGCCGCGGGGGGGCCTACAATGAGCAGTTCTTC. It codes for CASSRGGAYNEQFF.

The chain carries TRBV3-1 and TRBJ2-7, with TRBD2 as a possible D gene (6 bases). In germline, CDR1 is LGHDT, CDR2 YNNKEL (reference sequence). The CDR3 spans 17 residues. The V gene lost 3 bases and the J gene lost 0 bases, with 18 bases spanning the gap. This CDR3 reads CASSQFEVRRASYEQYF. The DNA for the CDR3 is TGTGCCAGCAGCCAGTTTGAGGTTAGGAGGGCCTCCTACGAGCAGTACTTC.

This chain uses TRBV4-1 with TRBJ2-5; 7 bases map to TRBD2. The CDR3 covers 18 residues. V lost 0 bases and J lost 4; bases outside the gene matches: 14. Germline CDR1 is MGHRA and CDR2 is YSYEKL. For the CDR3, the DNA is TGCGCCAGCAGCCAAGAAGTCCCGGTCAGCGGGAAGAGAGAGACCCAGTACTTC. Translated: CASSQEVPVSGKRETQYF.

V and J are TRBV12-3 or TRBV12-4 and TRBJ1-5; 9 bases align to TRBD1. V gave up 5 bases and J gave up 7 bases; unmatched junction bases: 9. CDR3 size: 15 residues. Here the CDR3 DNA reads TGTGCCAGCAGTACAGGGACAGGGACGGGGCAGCCCCAGCATTTT. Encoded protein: CASSTGTGTGQPQHF.

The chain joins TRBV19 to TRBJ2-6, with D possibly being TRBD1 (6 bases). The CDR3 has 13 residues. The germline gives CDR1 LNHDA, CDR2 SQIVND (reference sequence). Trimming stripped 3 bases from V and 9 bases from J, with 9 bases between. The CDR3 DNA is TGTGCCAGTAGTATGGACAGTGGCAACGTCCTGACTTTC. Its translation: CASSMDSGNVLTF.

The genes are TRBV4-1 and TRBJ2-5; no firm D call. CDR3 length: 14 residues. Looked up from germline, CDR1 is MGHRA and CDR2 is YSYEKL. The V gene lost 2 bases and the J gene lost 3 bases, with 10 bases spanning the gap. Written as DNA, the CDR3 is TGCGCCAGCAGCCAACCCGTCTCGAAAGAGACCCAGTACTTC. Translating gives CASSQPVSKETQYF.